Listed here are 9 T cell receptor beta chains from one sample, sequenced in a study of T cells in Graves' hyperthyroidism and ophthalmopathy. Amplified TCR beta CDR3 regions came from RNA transcripts. A set of HTBI primers served as the primers for a first-round RT-PCR of the TCR CDR3. TCRdb re-derived calls from the multiplex PCR reads in MiXCR, one entry per CDR3 protein. Of a few hundred thousand distinct CDR3 sequences in the sample, more than 45% were seen once. The specimen sequenced was peripheral blood or thyroid tissue (not recorded which). Receptors were obtained from a woman under 30 with Graves' hyperthyroidism.

This rearrangement joins TRBV2 to TRBJ1-5, with 8 bases that match TRBD1. This CDR3 contains 13 residues. Germline loops: CDR1 SNHLY, CDR2 FYNNEI. Unmatched junction bases numbered 5, after V lost 6 bases and J lost 7 bases. In DNA, the CDR3 is TGTGCCAGCAGCTTGGACAGGGAACAGCCCCAGCATTTT. It is translated as CASSLDREQPQHF.

The rearrangement joins TRBV25-1 to TRBJ1-2; perhaps TRBD1 as D (6 bases). V was shortened by 6 bases and J by 2 bases, with 19 bases between the two germline ends. This CDR3 has 16 amino acids. Per germline, CDR1 MGHDK and CDR2 SYGVNS. CDR3 DNA sequence: TGTGCCAGCAGCTTAGGGGGGCAGGGCCCCAACTATGGCTACACCTTC. This codes for CASSLGGQGPNYGYTF.

Ten or more counts support this clonotype. The genes are TRBV15 and TRBJ1-1, with D uncertain. CDR3 length: 16 residues. CDR1 is LNHNV, CDR2 YYDKDF, per germline (reference sequence). V lost 8 bases, J lost 7 bases, and 26 bases lay in between. The CDR3 DNA reads as TGTGCCACCGGTAGGAGGGAGCCAACATTGTATGGTGAAGCTTTCTTT. It encodes CATGRREPTLYGEAFF.

The J gene is TRBJ1-6, the V gene TRBV25-1; tentative D call: TRBD1 (6 bases). There are 16 residues in the CDR3. V lost 6 bases and J lost 6, with 18 bases in between. Germline CDR1 is MGHDK and CDR2 is SYGVNS. CDR3 sequence (DNA): TGTGCCAGCAGCGAGACAGGTCGGCTCCCTAATTCACCCCTCCACTTT. Protein: CASSETGRLPNSPLHF.

This clonotype has a single count. The V gene is TRBV2, the J gene TRBJ2-5; 9 bases match TRBD1. In germline, CDR1 is SNHLY, CDR2 FYNNEI. The CDR3 is 14 residues long. V was clipped by 6 bases and J by 4 bases; unmatched bases: 6. The CDR3 is CASRRTGERETQYF. CDR3 DNA: TGTGCCAGCAGACGGACAGGGGAGCGAGAGACCCAGTACTTC.

This chain links TRBV25-1 with TRBJ1-1, with TRBD1 identical over 8 bases. Germline V gives CDR1 MGHDK, CDR2 SYGVNS. J lost 0 bases, V lost 6 bases, and 6 bases had no gene match. This CDR3 has 15 residues. The CDR3 nucleotides read TGTGCCAGCAGCCAAGAGGACAGGGTGAACACTGAAGCTTTCTTT. This encodes CASSQEDRVNTEAFF.

The chain employs TRBV7-6 and TRBJ2-7; no reliable D call. This CDR3 region has 13 residues. Germline CDR1 is SGHVS and CDR2 is FNYEAQ. Deletions cut 8 bases from V and 2 bases from J, with 13 bases between. The CDR3 region has the DNA TGTGCCAGCTCACCATCCACCGCCTACGAGCAGTACTTC. Amino acid sequence: CASSPSTAYEQYF.

In its sample, this clonotype was seen many times. The V gene is TRBV7-2, the J gene TRBJ1-2; D gene uncertain. The length of the CDR3 is 12 residues. Germline CDR1 is SGHTA and CDR2 is FQGNSA. The germline V and J ends were trimmed by 6 bases and 8 bases, with 13 bases remaining between them. The CDR3 nucleotides are TGTGCCAGCAGGACCTACCTGGGGGGCTACACCTTC. Translation: CASRTYLGGYTF.

This chain connects TRBV24-1 to TRBJ2-5; D is undetermined. The end of the DNA is better explained by TRBJ2-1, so the J call may be wrong. The CDR3 runs 15 residues. CDR1 and CDR2 from the germline V gene are KGHDR and SFDVKD. CDR3 nucleotides: TGTGCCACCAGTGATTTGGCAGTCTCCTACAATGAGCAGTTCTTC. It yields the protein CATSDLAVSYNEQFF.